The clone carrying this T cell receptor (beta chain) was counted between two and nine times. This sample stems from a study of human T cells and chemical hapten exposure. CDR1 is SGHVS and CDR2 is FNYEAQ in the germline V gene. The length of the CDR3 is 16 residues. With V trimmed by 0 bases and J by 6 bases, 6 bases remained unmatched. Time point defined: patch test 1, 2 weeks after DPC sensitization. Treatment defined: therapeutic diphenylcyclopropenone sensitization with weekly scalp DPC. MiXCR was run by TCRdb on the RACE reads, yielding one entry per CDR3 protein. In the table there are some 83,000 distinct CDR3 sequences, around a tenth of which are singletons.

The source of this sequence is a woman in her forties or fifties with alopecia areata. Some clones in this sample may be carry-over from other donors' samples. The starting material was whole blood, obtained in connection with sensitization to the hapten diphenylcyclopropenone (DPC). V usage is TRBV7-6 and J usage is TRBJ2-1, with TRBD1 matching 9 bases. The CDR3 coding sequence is TGTGCCAGCAGCTTAGCGAGGGACAGGGCCACCAATGAGCAGTTCTTC. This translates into CASSLARDRATNEQFF.